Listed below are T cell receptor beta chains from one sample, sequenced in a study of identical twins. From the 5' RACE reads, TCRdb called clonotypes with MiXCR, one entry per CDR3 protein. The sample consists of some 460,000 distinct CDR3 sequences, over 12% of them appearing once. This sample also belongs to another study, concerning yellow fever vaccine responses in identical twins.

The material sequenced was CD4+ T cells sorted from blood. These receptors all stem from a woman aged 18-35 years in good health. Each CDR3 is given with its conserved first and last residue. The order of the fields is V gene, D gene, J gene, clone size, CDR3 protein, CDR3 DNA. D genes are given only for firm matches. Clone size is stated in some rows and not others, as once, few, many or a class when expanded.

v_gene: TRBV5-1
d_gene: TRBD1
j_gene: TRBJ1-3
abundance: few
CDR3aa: CASSTTGTGRNTIYF
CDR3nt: TGCGCCAGCAGCACAACCGGGACAGGAAGAAACACCATATATTTT

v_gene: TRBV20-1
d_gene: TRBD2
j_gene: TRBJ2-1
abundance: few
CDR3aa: CSAPPRLAGNLNEQFF
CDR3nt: TGCAGTGCTCCGCCCCGACTAGCGGGAAATCTAAATGAGCAGTTCTTC

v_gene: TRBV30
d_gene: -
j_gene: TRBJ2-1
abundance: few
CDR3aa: CAWGGYNEQFF
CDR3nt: TGTGCCTGGGGGGGGTACAATGAGCAGTTCTTC

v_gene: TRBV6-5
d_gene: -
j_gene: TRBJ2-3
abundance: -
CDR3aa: CASSYSLDTQYF
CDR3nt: TGTGCCAGCAGTTACTCTCTGGATACGCAGTATTTT

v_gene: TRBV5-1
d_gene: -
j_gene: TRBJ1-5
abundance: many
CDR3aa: CASSLGPDGQPQHF
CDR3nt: TGCGCCAGCAGCTTGGGCCCGGATGGGCAGCCCCAGCATTTT

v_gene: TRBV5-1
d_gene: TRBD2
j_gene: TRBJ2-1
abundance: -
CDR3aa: CASSGLAGSMGEQFF
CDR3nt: TGCGCCAGCAGCGGACTAGCGGGGTCTATGGGAGAGCAGTTCTTC

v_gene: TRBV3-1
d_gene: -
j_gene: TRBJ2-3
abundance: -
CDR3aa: CASSQDMRTDTQYF
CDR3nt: TGTGCCAGCAGCCAAGATATGCGCACAGATACGCAGTATTTT

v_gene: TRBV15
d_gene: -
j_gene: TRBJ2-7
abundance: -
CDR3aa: CATSRDSLYEQYF
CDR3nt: TGTGCCACCAGCAGGGACTCCCTCTACGAGCAGTACTTC

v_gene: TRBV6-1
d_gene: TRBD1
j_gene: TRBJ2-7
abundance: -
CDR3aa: CASSEWVTGGEYEQYF
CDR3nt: TGTGCCAGCAGTGAATGGGTAACAGGGGGAGAATACGAGCAGTACTTC

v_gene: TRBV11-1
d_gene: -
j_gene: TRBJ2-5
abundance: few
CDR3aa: CASSPDRTRDGYTTETQYF
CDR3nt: TGTGCCAGCAGCCCAGATCGTACCCGGGACGGCTACACCACTGAGACCCAGTACTTC

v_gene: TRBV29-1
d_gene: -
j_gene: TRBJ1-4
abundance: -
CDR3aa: CSVLETVLNEKLFF
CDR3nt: TGCAGCGTCCTAGAGACAGTTCTTAATGAAAAACTGTTTTTT

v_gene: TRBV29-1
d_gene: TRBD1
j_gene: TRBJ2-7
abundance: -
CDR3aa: CSVRHRGPIYEQYF
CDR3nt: TGCAGCGTGCGACACAGGGGGCCGATCTACGAGCAGTACTTC

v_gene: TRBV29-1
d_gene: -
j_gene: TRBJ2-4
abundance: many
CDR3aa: CSVELTGFKENIQYF
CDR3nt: TGCAGCGTCGAACTTACAGGGTTTAAGGAAAACATTCAGTACTTC

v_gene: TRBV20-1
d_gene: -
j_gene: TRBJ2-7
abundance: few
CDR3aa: CSARDRIVEQYF
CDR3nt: TGCAGTGCTAGAGATCGGATAGTCGAGCAGTACTTC

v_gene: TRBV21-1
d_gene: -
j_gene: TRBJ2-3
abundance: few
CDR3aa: CASSHPTGLVVSDTQYF
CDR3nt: TGTGCCAGCAGCCACCCGACCGGACTAGTAGTTAGTGATACGCAGTATTTT

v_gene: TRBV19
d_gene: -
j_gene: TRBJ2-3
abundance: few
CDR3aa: CASSTMGGTDTQYF
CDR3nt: TGTGCCAGTAGTACAATGGGCGGCACAGATACGCAGTATTTT

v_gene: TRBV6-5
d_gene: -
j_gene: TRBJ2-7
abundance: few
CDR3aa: CASSYSVDPAREQYF
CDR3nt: TGTGCCAGCAGTTACTCGGTGGACCCGGCTCGCGAGCAGTACTTC

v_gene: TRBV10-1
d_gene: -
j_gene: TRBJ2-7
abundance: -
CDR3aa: CASSEGVGEQYF
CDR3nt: TGCGCCAGCAGTGAAGGGGTGGGGGAGCAGTACTTC

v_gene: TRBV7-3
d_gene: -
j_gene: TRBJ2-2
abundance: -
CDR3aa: CASSLSGAAGELFF
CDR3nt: TGTGCCAGCAGCTTGTCGGGAGCCGCCGGGGAGCTGTTTTTT

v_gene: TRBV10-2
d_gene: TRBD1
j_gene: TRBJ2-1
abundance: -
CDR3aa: CASSYDRGNEQFF
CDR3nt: TGCGCCAGCAGTTACGACAGGGGAAATGAGCAGTTCTTC